One sample yielded the 20 T cell receptor beta chains listed below, sequenced in a study of shared clonotypes between healthy human individuals. Naive CD8 cells were CD45RO-negative, positively selected for CCR7, excluding terminally differentiated effector memory CD45RA+ cells. Sequencing used immunoSEQ multiplex PCR; TCRdb keeps in-frame clones, though not all of them. The table shows around 600,000 clones, with roughly 98% occurring only once. Sequenced material: naive CD8+ T cells sorted from blood. The receptor source for this set is a young man in good health.

This sequence joins TRBV29-1 and TRBJ2-7; 9 bases match TRBD1. The CDR3 totals 13 residues. Trimming at V came to 6 bases and at J to 3 bases, leaving 6 bases not matched to a gene. CDR1 and CDR2 (germline): SQVTM, ANQGSEA. This chain's CDR3 is CSVARTGVYEQYF. Written as DNA, the CDR3 is TGCAGCGTGGCCAGGACAGGGGTCTACGAGCAGTACTTC.

This CDR3 reads CASSNPGQTYEKLFF. DNA of the CDR3: TGTGCCAGCAGCAATCCGGGACAGACGTATGAAAAACTGTTTTTT. The genes are TRBV9 and TRBJ1-4; 7 bases fit TRBD1. Germline CDR1 and CDR2: SGDLS and YYNGEE. The V and J ends lost 4 bases and 6 bases, in that order; junction bases with no gene match: 9. CDR3 length: 15 residues.

This rearrangement joins TRBV11-2 to TRBJ2-1, with 7 nucleotides matching TRBD2. Germline lookup yields CDR1 SGHAT and CDR2 FQNNGV. This CDR3 has 16 residues. J lost 4 bases, V lost 1 base, and 7 bases had no gene match. The CDR3 reads CASSLGDSGLYNEQFF. The CDR3 nucleotides are TGTGCCAGCAGCTTAGGGGATAGCGGGTTATACAATGAGCAGTTCTTC.

The chain has TRBV4-3 and TRBJ2-3; 9 nucleotides align to TRBD2. Germline-derived CDR1 and CDR2 are LGHNA and YSLEER. The ends lost 2 bases at V and 2 bases at J; junction bases unmatched: 8. The CDR3 length is 17 residues. The CDR3 loop reads CASSQSVLAGNTDTQYF. In DNA form, the CDR3 reads TGCGCCAGCAGCCAAAGTGTCCTAGCGGGGAACACAGATACGCAGTATTTT.

The chain links TRBV7-9 to TRBJ2-5, with 7 positions matching TRBD1. Per germline, CDR1 SEHNR and CDR2 FQNEAQ (reference sequence). Losses at the gene ends were 5 bases for V and 5 bases for J; bases not matched to a gene: 11. The CDR3 consists of 15 residues. The CDR3 is CASSPDRAPEETQYF. The CDR3 DNA reads as TGTGCCAGCAGCCCCGACAGGGCGCCTGAGGAGACCCAGTACTTC.

The CDR3 loop reads CASSLDGGQGGLRVGYTF. The CDR3 DNA is TGTGCCAGCAGCTTAGACGGAGGACAGGGGGGGCTGCGAGTTGGCTACACCTTC. V is TRBV11-2 and J is TRBJ1-2; 10 positions match TRBD1. This CDR3 is 18 amino acids long. Germline CDR1 is SGHAT and CDR2 is FQNNGV. V shed 0 bases and J 7 bases; nucleotides not matched to a gene: 14.

To note about this clone: Additional DNA sequences in this sample encode the identical CDR3. The chain couples TRBV27 to TRBJ2-1; D gene uncertain. This CDR3 spans 15 amino acids. In germline, CDR1 is MNHEY, CDR2 SMNVEV (reference sequence). V dropped 1 base and J dropped 0 bases, with 7 bases sitting between them. The CDR3 bases are TGTGCCAGCAGTTTATTGGCTAGCTCCTACAATGAGCAGTTCTTC. Its protein is CASSLLASSYNEQFF.

V and J are TRBV15 and TRBJ1-4; D gene uncertain. The CDR3 is 14 amino acids. The germline gives CDR1 LNHNV, CDR2 YYDKDF (reference sequence). Trimming took 0 bases from V and 7 from J, leaving 9 bases between them. CDR3 region: CATSRDDGSEKLFF. CDR3 coding DNA: TGTGCCACCAGCAGAGATGATGGGTCTGAAAAACTGTTTTTT.

V is TRBV5-1 and J is TRBJ2-2, with D perhaps TRBD1 (5 bases). Trimming removed 2 bases from V and 1 base from J, with 12 bases in between. There are 16 residues in the CDR3. Germline assignment: CDR1 SGHRS and CDR2 YFSETQ. The CDR3 reads CASSLDQGLNTGELFF. The CDR3 coding sequence is TGCGCCAGCAGCTTAGACCAGGGATTGAACACCGGGGAGCTGTTTTTT. Combining the CDR3 with reference TRBV5-1 and TRBJ2-2 gives the whole variable domain KAGVTQTPRYLIKTRGQQVTLSCSPISGHRSVSWYQQTPGQGLQFLFEYFSETQRNKGNFPGRFSGRQFSNSRSEMNVSTLELGDSALYLCASSLDQGLNTGELFFGEGSRLTVL.

In its sample, this clone was seen once. The chain joins TRBV29-1 to TRBJ2-1; TRBD1 agrees at 9 bases. The trim removed 3 bases at V and 4 bases at J, leaving 4 bases unmatched. Germline V gives CDR1 SQVTM, CDR2 ANQGSEA. CDR3 size: 14 residues. The DNA for the CDR3 is TGCAGCGTTGATGGGGACAGGGCGTACAATGAGCAGTTCTTC. Protein product: CSVDGDRAYNEQFF.

On this clone itself: Just one base apart from a much larger clone, this may be a read error. Other DNA sequences in the same sample also yield this CDR3. V is TRBV6-5 and J is TRBJ2-7; D gene ambiguous. CDR1 and CDR2 (germline): MNHEY, SVGAGI. V lost 0 bases and J lost 1, with 4 bases in between. This CDR3 region has 13 residues. CDR3 residues: CASSYSRSYEQYF. As DNA, the CDR3 is TGTGCCAGCAGTTACTCGAGGTCCTACGAGCAGTACTTC.

The gene calls are TRBV29-1 and TRBJ2-5, with TRBD2 matching 10 bases. Per germline, CDR1 SQVTM and CDR2 ANQGSEA. Trimming at V came to 2 bases and at J to 1 base, leaving 7 bases not matched to a gene. This CDR3 comprises 16 residues. Here the CDR3 DNA reads TGCAGCGTTGAAATAGGGGGACTAGCGACCCAAGAGACCCAGTACTTC. Translation gives CSVEIGGLATQETQYF.

V is TRBV19 and J is TRBJ1-1; D is possibly TRBD1 (5 bases). V lost 7 bases and J lost 0, with 9 bases in between. Per germline, CDR1 LNHDA and CDR2 SQIVND (reference sequence). The CDR3 loop spans 13 amino acids. CDR3 nucleotide sequence: TGTGCCAGTAACCAGGGTATGAACACTGAAGCTTTCTTT. Amino acid sequence: CASNQGMNTEAFF.

The chain uses TRBV5-4 and TRBJ1-2, with 7 bases identical to TRBD1. The CDR3 extends over 13 amino acids. V lost 4 bases and J lost 8; bases outside the gene matches: 8. Per the germline V gene, CDR1 is SGHNT and CDR2 is YYREEE (reference sequence). The CDR3 reads CASSPGDRAGYTF. The DNA of the CDR3 is TGTGCCAGCAGCCCGGGCGACAGGGCCGGCTACACCTTC.

The genes are TRBV11-2 and TRBJ2-2; no clear D gene. The germline gives CDR1 SGHAT, CDR2 FQNNGV. The CDR3 contains 12 residues. V was pared by 5 bases and J by 6 bases, with 7 bases between. The CDR3 DNA is TGTGCCAGCAGCCCGTATGCCGGGGAGCTGTTTTTT. This codes for CASSPYAGELFF.

The chain employs TRBV18 and TRBJ2-7; D might be TRBD1 (5 bases). Germline V gene sequence: CDR1 KGHSH, CDR2 LQKENI. V lost 0 bases, J lost 0 bases, and 15 bases lay in between. The CDR3 loop spans 17 amino acids. The CDR3 loop is CASSPPQGEPISYEQYF. The CDR3 DNA is TGTGCCAGCTCACCACCGCAGGGCGAACCAATCTCCTACGAGCAGTACTTC.

Concerning this clone: Additional DNA sequences in this sample encode the identical CDR3. V is TRBV29-1 and J is TRBJ2-5; D possibly corresponds to TRBD1 (6 bases). The CDR3 spans 12 residues. The germline gives CDR1 SQVTM, CDR2 ANQGSEA. V was clipped by 2 bases and J by 3 bases, with 7 bases between them. Written as DNA, the CDR3 is TGCAGCGTTGAACCAGGGGAAGAGACCCAGTACTTC. Translated: CSVEPGEETQYF.

This chain connects TRBV6-5 to TRBJ1-3; D not resolved. Germline CDR1 is MNHEY and CDR2 is SVGAGI. The CDR3 consists of 16 residues. Trimming took off 0 bases at V and 0 bases at J, with 9 bases between the two ends. The CDR3 bases are TGTGCCAGCAGTTACTCTGGGCAGGTCTCTGGAAACACCATATATTTT. It encodes CASSYSGQVSGNTIYF.

This chain joins TRBV27 and TRBJ2-7, with D perhaps matching TRBD2 (5 bases). The CDR3 spans 16 residues. CDR1 is MNHEY, CDR2 SMNVEV, per germline (reference sequence). V was trimmed by 4 bases and J by 0 bases, leaving 16 bases between them. The CDR3 loop reads CASSSSEPRASYEQYF. CDR3 in DNA: TGTGCCAGCAGTTCAAGCGAGCCGAGGGCCTCCTACGAGCAGTACTTC.

This chain joins TRBV5-4 and TRBJ2-7, with D perhaps matching TRBD1 or TRBD2 (5 bases each). Trimming cost V 4 bases and J 1 base, with 15 bases left between them. The CDR3 covers 15 residues. Germline loops: CDR1 SGHNT, CDR2 YYREEE (reference sequence). CDR3 protein: CASSNYRDLSYEQYF. For the CDR3, the DNA is TGTGCCAGCAGCAACTACCGGGACCTGTCCTACGAGCAGTACTTC.